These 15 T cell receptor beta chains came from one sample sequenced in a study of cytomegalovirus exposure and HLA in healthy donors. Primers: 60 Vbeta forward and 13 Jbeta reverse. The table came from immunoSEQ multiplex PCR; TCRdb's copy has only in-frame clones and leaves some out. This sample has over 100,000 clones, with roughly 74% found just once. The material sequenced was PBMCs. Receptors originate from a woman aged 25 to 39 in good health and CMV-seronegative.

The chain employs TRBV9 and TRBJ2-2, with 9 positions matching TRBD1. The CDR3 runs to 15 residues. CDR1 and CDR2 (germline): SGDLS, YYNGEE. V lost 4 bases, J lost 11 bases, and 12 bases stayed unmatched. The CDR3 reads CASSPRDRAKGELFF. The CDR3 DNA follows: TGTGCCAGCAGCCCAAGGGACAGGGCCAAGGGAGAGCTGTTTTTT.

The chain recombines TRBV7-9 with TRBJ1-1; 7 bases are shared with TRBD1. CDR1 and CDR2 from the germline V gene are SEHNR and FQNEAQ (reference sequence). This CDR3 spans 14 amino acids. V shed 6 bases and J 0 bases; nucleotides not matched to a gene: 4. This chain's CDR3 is CASSSGTVNTEAFF. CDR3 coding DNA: TGTGCCAGCAGTTCGGGGACAGTGAACACTGAAGCTTTCTTT.

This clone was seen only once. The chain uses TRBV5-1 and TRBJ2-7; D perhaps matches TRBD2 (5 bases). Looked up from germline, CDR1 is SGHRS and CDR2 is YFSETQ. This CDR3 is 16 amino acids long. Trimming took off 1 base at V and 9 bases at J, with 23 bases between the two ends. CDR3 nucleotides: TGCGCCAGCAGCTTGCTTGCTCAGACTAAGAGAGAGGTGCAGTACTTC. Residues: CASSLLAQTKREVQYF.

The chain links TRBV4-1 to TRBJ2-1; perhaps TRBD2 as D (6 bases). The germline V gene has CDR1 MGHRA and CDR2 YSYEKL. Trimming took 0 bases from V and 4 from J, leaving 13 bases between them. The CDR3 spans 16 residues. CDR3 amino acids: CASSQEWTTNYNEQFF. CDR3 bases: TGCGCCAGCAGCCAAGAGTGGACTACCAATTACAATGAGCAGTTCTTC.

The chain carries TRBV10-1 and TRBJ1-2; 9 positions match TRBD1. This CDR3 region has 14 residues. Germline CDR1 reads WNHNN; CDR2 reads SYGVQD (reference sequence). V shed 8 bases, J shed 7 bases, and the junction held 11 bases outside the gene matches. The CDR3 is CASQPGQGLGGYTF. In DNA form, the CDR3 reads TGCGCCAGCCAACCGGGACAGGGCTTAGGTGGCTACACCTTC.

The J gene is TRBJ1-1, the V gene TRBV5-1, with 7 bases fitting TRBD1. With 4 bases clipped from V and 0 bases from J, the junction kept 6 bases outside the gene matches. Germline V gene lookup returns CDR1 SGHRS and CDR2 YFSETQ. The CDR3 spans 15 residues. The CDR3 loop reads CASSTGQFMNTEAFF. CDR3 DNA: TGCGCCAGCAGCACGGGACAGTTTATGAACACTGAAGCTTTCTTT.

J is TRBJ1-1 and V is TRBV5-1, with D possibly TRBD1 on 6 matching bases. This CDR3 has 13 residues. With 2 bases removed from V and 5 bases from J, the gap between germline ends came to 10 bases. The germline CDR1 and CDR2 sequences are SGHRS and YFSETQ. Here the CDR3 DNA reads TGCGCCAGCAGCTTCAGGGGTGGGACTGAAGCTTTCTTT. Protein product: CASSFRGGTEAFF.

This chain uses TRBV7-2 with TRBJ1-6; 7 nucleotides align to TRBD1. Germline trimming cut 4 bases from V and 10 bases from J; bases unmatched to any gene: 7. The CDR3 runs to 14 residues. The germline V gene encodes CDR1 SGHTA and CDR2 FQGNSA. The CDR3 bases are TGTGCCAGCAGCTCGCAGGGGGATAGATCACCCCTCCACTTT. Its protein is CASSSQGDRSPLHF.

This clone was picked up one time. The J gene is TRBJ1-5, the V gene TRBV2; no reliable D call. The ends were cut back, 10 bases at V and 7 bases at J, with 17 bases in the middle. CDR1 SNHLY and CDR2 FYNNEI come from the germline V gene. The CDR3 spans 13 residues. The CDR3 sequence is CATTPSEVQPQHF. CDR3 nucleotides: TGTGCCACGACCCCTTCGGAGGTCCAGCCCCAGCATTTT.

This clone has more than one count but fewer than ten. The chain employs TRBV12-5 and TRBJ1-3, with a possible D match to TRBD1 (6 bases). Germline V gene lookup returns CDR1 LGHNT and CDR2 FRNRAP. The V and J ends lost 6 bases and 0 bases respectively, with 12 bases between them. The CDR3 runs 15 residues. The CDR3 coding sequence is TGTGCTAGTGGGAAGACAGGCCTCTCTGGAAACACCATATATTTT. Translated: CASGKTGLSGNTIYF.

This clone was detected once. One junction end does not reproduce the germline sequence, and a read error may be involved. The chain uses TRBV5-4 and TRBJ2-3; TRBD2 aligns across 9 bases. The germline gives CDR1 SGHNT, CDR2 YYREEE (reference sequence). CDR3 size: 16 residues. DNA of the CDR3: TGTGCCAGCAGCCTTACGTCCGGGACTAGCATAGATACGCAGTATTTT. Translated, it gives CASSLTSGTSIDTQYF.

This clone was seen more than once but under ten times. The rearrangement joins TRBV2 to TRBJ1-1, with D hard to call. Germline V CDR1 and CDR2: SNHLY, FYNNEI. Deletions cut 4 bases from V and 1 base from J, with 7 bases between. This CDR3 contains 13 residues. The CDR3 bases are TGTGCCAGCAGTGCTCGGGGGAACACTGAAGCTTTCTTT. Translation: CASSARGNTEAFF.

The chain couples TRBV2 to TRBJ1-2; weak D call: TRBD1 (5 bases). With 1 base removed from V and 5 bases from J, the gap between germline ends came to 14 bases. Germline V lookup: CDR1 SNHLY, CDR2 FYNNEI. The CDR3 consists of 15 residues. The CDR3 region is CASSEVGMGPYGYTF. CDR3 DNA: TGTGCCAGCAGTGAAGTTGGTATGGGGCCATATGGCTACACCTTC.

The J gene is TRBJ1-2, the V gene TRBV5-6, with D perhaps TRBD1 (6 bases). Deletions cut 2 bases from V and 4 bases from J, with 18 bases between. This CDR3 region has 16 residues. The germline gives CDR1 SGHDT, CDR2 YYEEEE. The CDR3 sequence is CASSFTTGESSYGYTF. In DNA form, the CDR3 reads TGTGCCAGCAGCTTTACGACAGGCGAAAGCTCCTATGGCTACACCTTC.

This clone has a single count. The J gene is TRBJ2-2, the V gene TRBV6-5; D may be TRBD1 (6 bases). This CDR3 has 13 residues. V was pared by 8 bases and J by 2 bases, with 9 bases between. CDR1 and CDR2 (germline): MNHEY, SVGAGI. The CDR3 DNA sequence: TGTGCCAGCCGGACAGTAAACACCGGGGAGCTGTTTTTT. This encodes CASRTVNTGELFF.